This TCR beta chain was profiled in a study of blood T cell repertoires in COVID-19. Looking at the study overall: Samples came from the United States, Italy and Spain, spanning acute and convalescent COVID-19.

The data were produced by immunoSEQ multiplex PCR, yet TCRdb's version contains in-frame clones alone and is incomplete. The data hold hundreds of thousands of clones, with about 90% observed a single time. V dropped 8 bases and J dropped 2; count of bases not matched to a gene: 4. The CDR3 is 12 residues long. The V gene's germline CDR1 is GTSNPN and CDR2 SVGIG (reference sequence). This receptor was obtained from a woman in her twenties or thirties who had recovered from COVID-19. The rearrangement links TRBV30 to TRBJ1-2; 8 nucleotides line up with TRBD1. Sequencing was carried out using PBMCs or T cells enriched from blood (not recorded which). The DNA of the CDR3 is TGTGCCACGGCAGGGGGCAACTATGGCTACACCTTC. Amino acid sequence: CATAGGNYGYTF.